This passage covers 25 T cell receptor beta chains from one sample sequenced in a study of T cells in Graves' hyperthyroidism and ophthalmopathy. RNA transcripts yielded amplified TCR beta CDR3 regions. Carried out on the TCR CDR3, a first-round RT-PCR used the HTBI primer set. One entry per CDR3 protein results from TCRdb running MiXCR on the multiplex PCR reads. The table records some 500,000 distinct CDR3 sequences, around 22% of them present only once. The sample comprised blood. The receptor set was obtained from a woman in her thirties with Graves' ophthalmopathy.

This clonotype has ten or more counts. The V and J genes are TRBV11-2 and TRBJ1-1, with D hard to call. Germline V gene data show CDR1 as SGHAT and CDR2 as FQNNGV. Trimming pared 3 bases from V and 4 bases from J, leaving 6 bases between. The CDR3 spans 12 residues. The CDR3 bases are TGTGCCAGCAGCTTCAGTAGCACTGAAGCTTTCTTT. Translating gives CASSFSSTEAFF.

The chain uses TRBV19 and TRBJ2-7, with D maybe TRBD2 (5 bases). This CDR3 contains 14 residues. The germline V gene encodes CDR1 LNHDA and CDR2 SQIVND (reference sequence). V gave up 5 bases and J gave up 3 bases, with 14 bases separating them. CDR3 protein: CASSSPGDGYEQYF. The CDR3 bases are TGTGCCAGTAGTTCCCCCGGGGATGGCTACGAGCAGTACTTC.

This chain connects TRBV6-1 to TRBJ1-1, with D unresolved. Trimming removed 1 base from V and 11 bases from J, with 8 bases in between. The CDR3 runs 11 residues. In germline, CDR1 is MNHNS, CDR2 SASEGT. CDR3 nucleotides: TGTGCCAGCAGTGAAGGGTACGGGGCTTTCTTT. Amino acid sequence: CASSEGYGAFF.

The chain uses TRBV14 and TRBJ2-7; 12 positions agree with TRBD2. Unmatched junction bases numbered 10, after V lost 4 bases and J lost 0 bases. The CDR3 spans 18 residues. Germline CDR1 and CDR2: SGHDN and FVKESK. The CDR3: CASSPTSGGLRSSYEQYF. As DNA, the CDR3 is TGTGCCAGCAGCCCTACTAGCGGGGGGCTCCGAAGCTCCTACGAGCAGTACTTC. Full variable domain (missing parts from reference TRBV14 and TRBJ2-7): EAGVTQFPSHSVIEKGQTVTLRCDPISGHDNLYWYRRVMGKEIKFLLHFVKESKQDESGMPNNRFLAERTGGTYSTLKVQPAELEDSGVYFCASSPTSGGLRSSYEQYFGPGTRLTVT.

This clonotype was observed a single time. V usage is TRBV9 and J usage is TRBJ2-7; D possibly corresponds to TRBD2 (6 bases). Germline V lookup: CDR1 SGDLS, CDR2 YYNGEE. This CDR3 region has 15 residues. Trimming left V 4 bases short and J 6 bases short, with 20 bases between. CDR3 in DNA: TGTGCCAGCAGCATAAGTGGGGGGATTCCGGGCGAGCAGTACTTC. Amino acid sequence: CASSISGGIPGEQYF. Full variable domain (outside the CDR3, taken from reference TRBV9 and TRBJ2-7): DSGVTQTPKHLITATGQRVTLRCSPRSGDLSVYWYQQSLDQGLQFLIQYYNGEERAKGNILERFSAQQFPDLHSELNLSSLELGDSALYFCASSISGGIPGEQYFGPGTRLTVT.

Concerning this clonotype: Because it lacks the conserved phenylalanine or tryptophan at the end, this CDR3 is likely a read error. The rearrangement links TRBV27 to TRBJ1-5, with D unclear. With 6 bases removed from V and 5 bases from J, the gap between germline ends came to 17 bases. The germline CDR1 and CDR2 sequences are MNHEY and SMNVEV (reference sequence). CDR3 length: 15 residues. The CDR3 here is CASSSMLSPHQPQHL. The DNA of the CDR3 is TGTGCCAGCAGCTCCATGCTCAGTCCCCATCAGCCCCAGCATCTT.

The chain couples TRBV6-1 to TRBJ1-1, with TRBD1 as a possible D gene (5 bases). This CDR3 region has 11 residues. Germline V gene sequence: CDR1 MNHNS, CDR2 SASEGT. The ends were cut back, 7 bases at V and 10 bases at J, with 13 bases in the middle. The CDR3 loop is CASTQGAGAFF. As DNA, the CDR3 is TGTGCCAGCACTCAGGGTGCGGGAGCTTTCTTT.

This clonotype was observed at least ten times. The chain carries TRBV27 and TRBJ1-2; D unresolved. Germline CDR1 reads MNHEY; CDR2 reads SMNVEV (reference sequence). The CDR3 runs 15 residues. Trimming took off 0 bases at V and 0 bases at J, with 8 bases between the two ends. CDR3 DNA: TGTGCCAGCAGTTTATCGGCAGGTGCTAACTATGGCTACACCTTC. It translates to CASSLSAGANYGYTF.

There are many counts of this clonotype. CDR3 amino acids: CSARATAGDPYEQYF. CDR3 in DNA: TGCAGTGCTAGAGCCACGGCAGGGGATCCCTACGAGCAGTACTTC. The chain employs TRBV20-1 and TRBJ2-7; D possibly corresponds to TRBD1 (6 bases). There are 15 residues in the CDR3. The germline V gene encodes CDR1 DFQATT and CDR2 SNEGSKA (reference sequence). The germline V and J ends were trimmed by 1 base and 2 bases, with 15 bases remaining between them.

At least ten counts were recorded for this clonotype. The gene calls are TRBV6-1 and TRBJ2-5; maybe TRBD2 (5 bases). The germline V gene encodes CDR1 MNHNS and CDR2 SASEGT. The V and J ends lost 6 bases and 5 bases respectively, with 10 bases between them. The CDR3 has 12 residues. Here the CDR3 reads CASRGDRETQYF. In nucleotides, the CDR3 is TGTGCCAGCAGGGGAGATCGGGAGACCCAGTACTTC.

The chain recombines TRBV20-1 with TRBJ2-7; D perhaps matches TRBD1 (5 bases). The CDR3 runs 13 residues. Per the germline V gene, CDR1 is DFQATT and CDR2 is SNEGSKA (reference sequence). V lost 6 bases and J lost 3, with 15 bases in between. The CDR3 DNA is TGCAGTGCCACGGACACTCTGGTCTACGAGCAGTACTTC. Translating it yields CSATDTLVYEQYF.

The genes are TRBV25-1 and TRBJ2-5, with TRBD2 matching 10 bases. The CDR3 covers 20 residues. The germline V gene has CDR1 MGHDK and CDR2 SYGVNS. Trimming cost V 8 bases and J 1 base; bases outside gene matches: 22. The chain's CDR3 is CASGAPSTALAGFIQETQYF. CDR3 DNA: TGTGCCAGCGGAGCACCATCCACAGCACTAGCGGGATTTATCCAAGAGACCCAGTACTTC. The full variable domain, in which reference TRBV25-1 and TRBJ2-5 provide the parts outside the CDR3, is EADIYQTPRYLVIGTGKKITLECSQTMGHDKMYWYQQDPGMELHLIHYSYGVNSTEKGDLSSESTVSRIRTEHFPLTLESARPSHTSQYLCASGAPSTALAGFIQETQYFGPGTRLLVL.

V is TRBV6-2 or TRBV6-3 and J is TRBJ2-7; TRBD2 matches 11 bases. The J segment lost 2 bases and the V segment lost 6 bases, leaving 15 bases of the junction unmatched. CDR3 size: 18 residues. Looked up from germline, CDR1 is MNHEY and CDR2 is SVGEGT. DNA for the CDR3: TGTGCCAGCAGGATCAGACAGGGAACTAGCGGGGGCCCCTACGAGCAGTACTTC. It yields the protein CASRIRQGTSGGPYEQYF.

The sample holds a few counts of this clonotype. This chain connects TRBV10-3 to TRBJ1-5, with TRBD1 matching 7 bases. The CDR3 length is 13 residues. The V gene end was trimmed by 7 bases and the J gene end by 7 bases; junction bases not matched to a gene: 7. CDR1 and CDR2 from the germline V gene are ENHRY and SYGVKD. The CDR3 sequence: CAITQGVGQPQHF. For the CDR3, the DNA is TGTGCCATCACCCAGGGGGTGGGGCAGCCCCAGCATTTT.

This clonotype was detected once. V and J are TRBV30 and TRBJ1-1; D call uncertain. Germline CDR1 GTSNPN, CDR2 SVGIG (reference sequence). V was shortened by 0 bases and J by 2 bases, with 7 bases between the two germline ends. The CDR3 length is 13 residues. In DNA form, the CDR3 reads TGTGCCTGGAGTGTTTTTAAAAACACTGAAGCTTTCTTT. Protein sequence: CAWSVFKNTEAFF.

The chain is built from TRBV5-1 and TRBJ1-1, with 8 bases that match TRBD1. J gave up 7 bases and V 4 bases, and 9 bases lay outside the gene matches. From germline, CDR1 is SGHRS and CDR2 YFSETQ. The CDR3 loop spans 14 amino acids. The CDR3 DNA reads as TGCGCCAGCAGCGCCGGCGACAGGGGAAGTGAAGCTTTCTTT. Encoded protein: CASSAGDRGSEAFF. The entire variable domain, with the rest obtained from reference TRBV5-1 and TRBJ1-1, is as follows: KAGVTQTPRYLIKTRGQQVTLSCSPISGHRSVSWYQQTPGQGLQFLFEYFSETQRNKGNFPGRFSGRQFSNSRSEMNVSTLELGDSALYLCASSAGDRGSEAFFGQGTRLTVV.

The chain couples TRBV20-1 to TRBJ2-7, with TRBD1 matching over 7 bases. CDR1 and CDR2 (germline): DFQATT, SNEGSKA (reference sequence). The CDR3 sequence is 14 residues long. The V and J ends lost 0 bases and 5 bases, in that order; junction bases with no gene match: 7. The CDR3 DNA follows: TGCAGTGCTAGAGATTATGAGGGGGCCGACGAGCAGTACTTC. Translation: CSARDYEGADEQYF.

The rearrangement links TRBV20-1 to TRBJ2-4; D uncertain. Deletions cut 5 bases from V and 0 bases from J, with 8 bases between. Germline V gene data show CDR1 as DFQATT and CDR2 as SNEGSKA (reference sequence). The CDR3 has 13 residues. CDR3 protein: CSAFILAKNIQYF. In DNA, the CDR3 is TGCAGTGCTTTTATTCTAGCCAAAAACATTCAGTACTTC.

This clonotype was picked up many times. The chain couples TRBV7-9 to TRBJ2-5, with 10 bases matching TRBD2. CDR1 SEHNR and CDR2 FQNEAQ come from the germline V gene (reference sequence). The CDR3 is 15 amino acids. After removal of 1 base from V and 2 bases from J, the junction contained 1 base not matched to a gene. CDR3 nucleotide sequence: TGTGCCAGCAGCTTAGTAGCGGGGGGTCAAGAGACCCAGTACTTC. Residues: CASSLVAGGQETQYF.

V usage is TRBV20-1 and J usage is TRBJ2-5; no firm D call. This CDR3 spans 11 amino acids. With 6 bases removed from V and 4 bases from J, the gap between germline ends came to 9 bases. Per the germline V gene, CDR1 is DFQATT and CDR2 is SNEGSKA (reference sequence). CDR3 region: CSALIGETQYF. The CDR3 DNA reads TGCAGTGCCCTAATTGGAGAGACCCAGTACTTC.

This clonotype was seen ten or more times. This chain's CDR3 is CASSLEGHTGELFF. The CDR3 DNA follows: TGTGCCAGCAGTTTAGAGGGGCACACCGGGGAGCTGTTTTTT. This sequence joins TRBV12-3 or TRBV12-4 and TRBJ2-2; maybe TRBD1 (5 bases). Trimming left V 1 base short and J 3 bases short, with 6 bases between. This CDR3 is built from 14 residues.

This clonotype appeared many times. The rearrangement links TRBV6-1 to TRBJ1-2; 9 nucleotides match TRBD1. CDR3 length equals 14 residues. Germline values: CDR1 MNHNS, CDR2 SASEGT. The V and J ends lost 6 bases and 2 bases, in that order; junction bases with no gene match: 4. The DNA of the CDR3 is TGTGCCAGCAGGCGGGGACAGGGCAACTATGGCTACACCTTC. Protein: CASRRGQGNYGYTF.

This clonotype was seen ten or more times. A junction boundary mismatches the germline segment, possibly from a read error. The V and J genes are TRBV30 and TRBJ2-7, with 9 nucleotides matching TRBD2. CDR3 length: 11 residues. Looked up from germline, CDR1 is GTSNPN and CDR2 is SVGIG (reference sequence). The CDR3: CAWSVGGGGDF. CDR3 in DNA: TGTGCCTGGAGTGTTGGCGGCGGGGGGGACTTC.

This clonotype was recorded many times. The chain employs TRBV27 and TRBJ1-2; D uncertain. CDR3 size: 15 residues. Germline lookup yields CDR1 MNHEY and CDR2 SMNVEV (reference sequence). V was cut by 2 bases and J by 5 bases, with 15 bases left in between. CDR3 DNA: TGTGCCAGCAGTTTAGAGGGAGGACTTGGGTATGGCTACACCTTC. Protein: CASSLEGGLGYGYTF.

In this sample, this clonotype turned up many times. The rearrangement joins TRBV29-1 to TRBJ2-7; no clear D gene. CDR1 and CDR2 (germline): SQVTM, ANQGSEA. V was trimmed by 5 bases and J by 4 bases, leaving 15 bases between them. This CDR3 is 13 amino acids long. CDR3 DNA: TGCAGCGTTTTAGGCGTTTCAAATTACGAGCAGTACTTC. Encoded protein: CSVLGVSNYEQYF.